The clone carrying this TCR beta chain occurred a few times. Its target is unknown. TCRdb redid the calling of the reads with MiXCR, one entry per CDR3 protein. The sample lists under 600,000 distinct CDR3 sequences; more than 15% were seen once. V lost 7 bases, J lost 6 bases, and 10 bases stayed unmatched. CDR3 length: 14 amino acids. The V gene's germline CDR1 is MNHEY and CDR2 SMNVEV (reference sequence). The data derive from a study of T cell repertoires in cytomegalovirus infection. Overall study context: A matching HLA type, together with CMV infection, was signaled by public TCR beta signatures.

General study results and limits: The study identified carriers of CMV plus the relevant HLA from cumulative public TCR beta family frequency.

This TCR was recovered from a human donor in good health (CMV status not recorded). Some clones in this sample may be carry-over from other donors' samples. Sequencing was done on a sample of CD8+ T cells from PBMCs. This chain connects TRBV27 to TRBJ2-7; 9 bases are shared with TRBD2. The CDR3 bases are TGTGCCAGCACCCCTGGCGGGAGGGGTGGCGAGCAGTACTTC. It codes for CASTPGGRGGEQYF.